These 23 T cell receptor beta chains originate from one sample sequenced in a study of blood T cell repertoires in COVID-19. Method: immunoSEQ multiplex PCR; TCRdb's copy keeps in-frame clones and lacks some. The sample yields 200,000 to 250,000 clones, 85% to 90% seen once. Sequencing was performed on peripheral blood. The source is a young man with active or convalescent COVID-19.

V is TRBV12-5 and J is TRBJ1-1; weak D call: TRBD1 (6 bases). CDR3 size: 15 residues. V was pared by 0 bases and J by 1 base, with 9 bases between. Germline V gene sequence: CDR1 LGHNT, CDR2 FRNRAP. Written as DNA, the CDR3 is TGTGCTAGTGGTTTGGTACTGACAGGGAACACTGAAGCTTTCTTT. It specifies CASGLVLTGNTEAFF.

In nucleotides, the CDR3 is TGTGCCATCGGTCAGGGGGTAAGCACTGAAGCTTTCTTT. Translating it yields CAIGQGVSTEAFF. The chain employs TRBV10-3 and TRBJ1-1, with 7 bases lining up with TRBD1. Per the germline V gene, CDR1 is ENHRY and CDR2 is SYGVKD. V dropped 8 bases and J dropped 4; count of bases not matched to a gene: 7. The CDR3 is made up of 13 amino acids.

This clone showed up just once. The rearrangement uses TRBV19 and TRBJ2-7; possible D gene TRBD1, 5 bases. From germline, CDR1 is LNHDA and CDR2 SQIVND (reference sequence). This CDR3 region has 12 residues. Trimming stripped 6 bases from V and 2 bases from J, with 8 bases between. Written as DNA, the CDR3 is TGTGCCAGTAGCACAGGTACCTACGAGCAGTACTTC. It is translated as CASSTGTYEQYF.

V gene TRBV19 combines with J gene TRBJ1-1, with D hard to call. The CDR3 runs to 15 residues. V lost 1 base and J lost 1, with 10 bases in between. Germline-derived CDR1 and CDR2 are LNHDA and SQIVND (reference sequence). The CDR3 coding sequence is TGTGCCAGTAGTATAGCCAGGTCCACGAACACTGAAGCTTTCTTT. It is translated as CASSIARSTNTEAFF.

The chain couples TRBV19 to TRBJ2-7, with 7 positions matching TRBD1. This CDR3 comprises 12 residues. With 4 bases clipped from V and 5 bases from J, the junction kept 2 bases outside the gene matches. The germline V gene encodes CDR1 LNHDA and CDR2 SQIVND (reference sequence). The CDR3 sequence is CASSSTGDEQYF. As DNA, the CDR3 is TGTGCCAGTAGTAGCACAGGGGACGAGCAGTACTTC.

This chain joins TRBV28 and TRBJ2-7; TRBD2 matches at 9 bases. CDR1 is MDHEN, CDR2 SYDVKM, per germline. Trimming cost V 2 bases and J 4 bases; bases outside gene matches: 12. The CDR3 is 17 residues long. The CDR3 here is CASSLSPTRGREYEQYF. In DNA, the CDR3 is TGTGCCAGCAGTTTAAGTCCCACGCGCGGGAGGGAATACGAGCAGTACTTC. Drawing the rest from reference TRBV28 and TRBJ2-7, the complete variable domain is DVKVTQSSRYLVKRTGEKVFLECVQDMDHENMFWYRQDPGLGLRLIYFSYDVKMKEKGDIPEGYSVSREKKERFSLILESASTNQTSMYLCASSLSPTRGREYEQYFGPGTRLTVT.

V usage is TRBV29-1 and J usage is TRBJ2-3, with 7 bases that match TRBD2. V lost 5 bases to trimming and J lost 2 bases; unmatched junction nucleotides: 13. Germline CDR1 reads SQVTM; CDR2 reads ANQGSEA. This CDR3 spans 16 amino acids. CDR3 in DNA: TGCAGCGTTTCTAAGGGTCCGGGAGGCACCACAGATACGCAGTATTTT. It yields the protein CSVSKGPGGTTDTQYF.

V and J are TRBV15 and TRBJ2-3; 10 positions match TRBD2. The ends lost 5 bases at V and 3 bases at J; junction bases unmatched: 2. The CDR3 is made up of 14 amino acids. Germline loops: CDR1 LNHNV, CDR2 YYDKDF (reference sequence). CDR3 DNA: TGTGCCACCAGCCTTAGCGGGAGGACAGATACGCAGTATTTT. Its protein is CATSLSGRTDTQYF.

The V call is TRBV5-4, the J call TRBJ2-1; 13 bases align to TRBD2. The V and J ends lost 4 bases and 8 bases, in that order; junction bases with no gene match: 12. Germline loops: CDR1 SGHNT, CDR2 YYREEE (reference sequence). This CDR3 is 17 amino acids long. The CDR3 spells CASSPAPGLAGIYEQFF. The CDR3 DNA reads TGTGCCAGCAGCCCAGCACCGGGACTAGCGGGAATCTATGAGCAGTTCTTC.

The gene calls are TRBV24-1 and TRBJ2-1, with 13 bases lining up with TRBD2. Germline loops: CDR1 KGHDR, CDR2 SFDVKD. The CDR3 has 17 amino acids. J was trimmed by 2 bases and V by 10 bases; bases with no gene match: 10. The CDR3 here is CATQGLAGRGPYNEQFF. The CDR3 DNA sequence: TGTGCCACGCAGGGACTAGCGGGAAGGGGCCCCTACAATGAGCAGTTCTTC.

The V and J genes are TRBV28 and TRBJ2-2, with 13 bases that match TRBD2. The CDR3 sequence is 17 residues long. Germline loops: CDR1 MDHEN, CDR2 SYDVKM. V dropped 6 bases and J dropped 6; count of bases not matched to a gene: 10. CDR3 nucleotides: TGTGCCAGCAGCTCCGGGACTAGCGGGGAGTCCGCCGGGGAGCTGTTTTTT. Translated: CASSSGTSGESAGELFF. The whole variable domain, remainder taken from reference TRBV28 and TRBJ2-2, is DVKVTQSSRYLVKRTGEKVFLECVQDMDHENMFWYRQDPGLGLRLIYFSYDVKMKEKGDIPEGYSVSREKKERFSLILESASTNQTSMYLCASSSGTSGESAGELFFGEGSRLTVL.

The chain employs TRBV6-1 and TRBJ2-1; 8 bases line up with TRBD1. CDR1 is MNHNS and CDR2 is SASEGT in the germline V gene. Germline trimming cut 0 bases from V and 6 bases from J; bases unmatched to any gene: 13. The CDR3 has 18 residues. CDR3 in DNA: TGTGCCAGCAGTGAAGCCCCTACCGGGACAGGCCGTGCCAATGAGCAGTTCTTC. Translated, it gives CASSEAPTGTGRANEQFF.

The chain is built from TRBV7-2 and TRBJ2-5; 7 bases are a match to TRBD1. The V gene's germline CDR1 is SGHTA and CDR2 FQGNSA. J was trimmed by 7 bases and V by 4 bases; bases with no gene match: 12. This CDR3 spans 15 amino acids. CDR3: CASSSLGPGQSTQYF. The DNA of the CDR3 is TGTGCCAGCAGCTCATTAGGACCGGGACAGTCGACCCAGTACTTC. Supplemented by reference TRBV7-2 and TRBJ2-5, the full variable domain reads GAGVSQSPSNKVTEKGKDVELRCDPISGHTALYWYRQSLGQGLEFLIYFQGNSAPDKSGLPSDRFSAERTGGSVSTLTIQRTQQEDSAVYLCASSSLGPGQSTQYFGPGTRLLVL.

This chain connects TRBV7-2 to TRBJ2-7; 7 bases agree with TRBD2. Germline V CDR1 and CDR2: SGHTA, FQGNSA. V trimming: 8 bases; J trimming: 3 bases; junction bases outside the gene matches: 7. The CDR3 has 13 residues. The chain's CDR3 is CASSIQRDYEQYF. CDR3 nucleotide sequence: TGTGCCAGCTCTATCCAGCGGGACTACGAGCAGTACTTC.

The chain has TRBV27 and TRBJ2-1, with 11 bases fitting TRBD2. Per germline, CDR1 MNHEY and CDR2 SMNVEV (reference sequence). The V gene end was trimmed by 6 bases and the J gene end by 1 base; junction bases not matched to a gene: 8. The CDR3 runs to 17 residues. The CDR3 loop reads CASSPPGLADSYNEQFF. CDR3 DNA: TGTGCCAGCAGCCCACCGGGACTAGCGGATTCCTACAATGAGCAGTTCTTC.

The chain recombines TRBV7-2 with TRBJ2-5; 8 positions match TRBD1. The germline V gene encodes CDR1 SGHTA and CDR2 FQGNSA. The CDR3 is 13 amino acids. V was clipped by 8 bases and J by 4 bases; unmatched bases: 6. CDR3 region: CASQDRGGETQYF. CDR3 sequence (DNA): TGTGCCAGCCAAGACAGGGGAGGAGAGACCCAGTACTTC.

The chain is built from TRBV18 and TRBJ2-5; a possible D gene is TRBD2 (5 bases). This CDR3 contains 15 residues. Trimming left V 1 base short and J 5 bases short, with 14 bases between. Germline V lookup: CDR1 KGHSH, CDR2 LQKENI. For the CDR3, the DNA is TGTGCCAGCTCACCACGAGGAGGTGTTACGGAGACCCAGTACTTC. Translating it yields CASSPRGGVTETQYF.

This clone was observed many times. This rearrangement joins TRBV28 to TRBJ1-5; 10 bases match TRBD1. V trimming: 5 bases; J trimming: 0 bases; junction bases outside the gene matches: 10. This CDR3 has 18 residues. Looked up from germline, CDR1 is MDHEN and CDR2 is SYDVKM. The CDR3 region has the DNA TGTGCCAGCAGTGTCCCGGGACAGGGGAGGACTAGCAATCAGCCCCAGCATTTT. Residues: CASSVPGQGRTSNQPQHF.

V is TRBV7-2 and J is TRBJ2-7, with a possible D match to TRBD1 (5 bases). The V and J ends lost 1 base and 1 base respectively, with 8 bases between them. Germline V lookup: CDR1 SGHTA, CDR2 FQGNSA. This CDR3 has 14 amino acids. The CDR3 DNA sequence: TGTGCCAGCAGCTTAGAACAGGCGTCCTACGAGCAGTACTTC. Translated, it gives CASSLEQASYEQYF.

As concerns this clone: Other DNA sequences from this sample encode an identical CDR3 as well. V usage is TRBV19 and J usage is TRBJ1-2; D gene ambiguous. CDR3 length: 13 amino acids. CDR1 and CDR2 from the germline V gene are LNHDA and SQIVND (reference sequence). Deletions cut 8 bases from V and 0 bases from J, with 10 bases between. CDR3: CASHGRTNYGYTF. The CDR3 nucleotides are TGTGCCAGTCATGGTAGAACTAACTATGGCTACACCTTC.

J is TRBJ2-1 and V is TRBV9, with 11 nucleotides matching TRBD2. V shed 6 bases and J 0 bases; nucleotides not matched to a gene: 14. The CDR3 has 19 residues. CDR1 SGDLS and CDR2 YYNGEE come from the germline V gene. The CDR3 nucleotides read TGTGCCAGCACCAGAAGGATAGCGGGAGGGTCTACCTCCTACAATGAGCAGTTCTTC. Its protein is CASTRRIAGGSTSYNEQFF.

CDR3 nucleotides: TGTGCCAGCAGTGAGGCCGGACAGGCTCACTATGGCTACACCTTC. Protein: CASSEAGQAHYGYTF. This chain links TRBV25-1 with TRBJ1-2; 7 bases align to TRBD1. Looked up from germline, CDR1 is MGHDK and CDR2 is SYGVNS. The CDR3 is 15 amino acids. Trimming removed 3 bases from V and 3 bases from J; junction bases left unmatched: 7.

The V call is TRBV28, the J call TRBJ2-1, with D unresolved. The CDR3 spans 16 residues. The germline V and J ends were trimmed by 5 bases and 8 bases, with 22 bases remaining between them. CDR1 is MDHEN, CDR2 SYDVKM, per germline. Here the CDR3 reads CASSPTEPFPIYEQFF. In DNA, the CDR3 is TGTGCCAGCAGTCCCACCGAGCCCTTCCCTATCTATGAGCAGTTCTTC.